A selection of T cell receptor beta chains follows, all from one sample in a study of blood T cell repertoires in COVID-19. Profiling relied on immunoSEQ multiplex PCR, and the TCRdb table lists in-frame clones only, not all of them. The sample has roughly 75,000 clones, around 80% seen once; the top ten hold roughly 13%. The sequencing input was peripheral blood. The receptor source for this set is a man aged 45-65 years with COVID-19, enrolled during active disease. The CDR3 runs from the conserved cysteine through the conserved F or W. The D gene is left open where the match is weak. A row's size may be missing; if present it is once, few, many or a size class.

DNA: TGTGCCATCAGTGAGGGACAGGGGGGATTCTATGAGCAGTTCTTC
CDR3: CAISEGQGGFYEQFF
D: TRBD1
J: TRBJ2-1
V: TRBV10-3
size: NA

DNA: TGTGCCAGCAACCGGGACAGGGGGCCAGATACGCAGTATTTT
CDR3: CASNRDRGPDTQYF
D: TRBD1
J: TRBJ2-3
V: TRBV2
size: NA

DNA: TGTGCCAGCAGCAAGGGGACAGGGAGATTTGAGCAGTACTTC
CDR3: CASSKGTGRFEQYF
D: NA
J: TRBJ2-7
V: TRBV21-1
size: NA

DNA: TGTGCCATCAGGGAAGGGGGACAGGCGAACACTGAAGCTTTCTTT
CDR3: CAIREGGQANTEAFF
D: TRBD1
J: TRBJ1-1
V: TRBV10-3
size: NA

DNA: TGTGCCAGTAGTCCCCGACAGGGTAGGTTGAACATTCAGTACTTC
CDR3: CASSPRQGRLNIQYF
D: TRBD1
J: TRBJ2-4
V: TRBV19
size: few

DNA: TGTGCCACCAGCAGAGACCAGGGGACGGCCGAAAAACTGTTTTTT
CDR3: CATSRDQGTAEKLFF
D: NA
J: TRBJ1-4
V: TRBV15
size: NA

DNA: TGTGCCAGCAGCCGGGAGGAGGTGAGCCCCCAGTACTTC
CDR3: CASSREEVSPQYF
D: TRBD2
J: TRBJ2-5
V: TRBV7-3
size: few

DNA: TGTGCCAGCCCCAGGTGGGCGCGTGCTTTCTTT
CDR3: CASPRWARAFF
D: NA
J: TRBJ1-1
V: TRBV7-3
size: NA

DNA: TGTGCCAGTAGTGCCGGGGGTCCCGGCACAGATACGCAGTATTTT
CDR3: CASSAGGPGTDTQYF
D: NA
J: TRBJ2-3
V: TRBV19
size: few

DNA: TGTGCCAGCAGAGCTCGGACAGGGGCTAACTATGGCTACACCTTC
CDR3: CASRARTGANYGYTF
D: TRBD1
J: TRBJ1-2
V: TRBV2
size: NA

DNA: TGTGCCAGCAGCGTAGGGCTGGCGAGGGCCTCCGGCGAGCAGTACTTC
CDR3: CASSVGLARASGEQYF
D: NA
J: TRBJ2-7
V: TRBV9
size: NA

DNA: TGCGCCAGCAGCCCACGGGGGGGGAATCAGCCCCAGCATTTT
CDR3: CASSPRGGNQPQHF
D: NA
J: TRBJ1-5
V: TRBV5-1
size: NA

DNA: TGTGCCACCAGTGATTCCTACTCCCGAGGGTCTAGGGCCCAGTACTTC
CDR3: CATSDSYSRGSRAQYF
D: NA
J: TRBJ2-5
V: TRBV24-1
size: NA

DNA: TGTGCCAGTAGTCGGGGAAGGGGGGGAGCAGAAGCTTTCTTT
CDR3: CASSRGRGGAEAFF
D: NA
J: TRBJ1-1
V: TRBV19
size: NA

DNA: TGTGCCAGCAGGGAGGACAGGGGGATTTCCTACGAGCAGTACTTC
CDR3: CASREDRGISYEQYF
D: TRBD1
J: TRBJ2-7
V: TRBV28
size: once

DNA: TGTGCCACCAAGGGACAGGACCAGCCCCAGCATTTT
CDR3: CATKGQDQPQHF
D: TRBD1
J: TRBJ1-5
V: TRBV6-6
size: NA

DNA: TGCGCCAGCAGCTTGGAACGCAGGGGGGGCTACACCTTC
CDR3: CASSLERRGGYTF
D: TRBD1
J: TRBJ1-2
V: TRBV5-1
size: NA

DNA: TGTGCCAGCAGTTATTTGGCAGCGGGAGGGGAGACCCAGTACTTC
CDR3: CASSYLAAGGETQYF
D: TRBD2
J: TRBJ2-5
V: TRBV6-6
size: NA

DNA: TGTGCCAGTACCACAGAGGGGGGACTAGCGGGATTGCTGAACAATGAGCAGTTCTTC
CDR3: CASTTEGGLAGLLNNEQFF
D: TRBD2
J: TRBJ2-1
V: TRBV19
size: NA

DNA: TGTGCCAGCAGTTTAAACGGAAACATTCAGTACTTC
CDR3: CASSLNGNIQYF
D: NA
J: TRBJ2-4
V: TRBV28
size: NA

DNA: TGTGCCAGCAGTTTGAGGAAGCTAAACACTGAAGCTTTCTTT
CDR3: CASSLRKLNTEAFF
D: NA
J: TRBJ1-1
V: TRBV27
size: NA

DNA: TGTGCCAGCAGTTACACTCTGTCCAACTATGGCTACACCTTC
CDR3: CASSYTLSNYGYTF
D: NA
J: TRBJ1-2
V: TRBV6-2/TRBV6-3
size: NA

DNA: TGCAGTACCAGGGTGAACACTGAAGCTTTCTTT
CDR3: CSTRVNTEAFF
D: NA
J: TRBJ1-1
V: TRBV20-1
size: NA

DNA: TGTGCCAGCAGTTACCCTCGCGGCGATTCCTCCTACGAGCAGTACTTC
CDR3: CASSYPRGDSSYEQYF
D: NA
J: TRBJ2-7
V: TRBV6-5
size: NA

DNA: TGTGCCAGCGCGGGTGGAGGAAACACCATATATTTT
CDR3: CASAGGGNTIYF
D: NA
J: TRBJ1-3
V: TRBV7-3
size: NA

DNA: TGTGCCAGCAGCGCCGACAGGGGAAGTCAGTACTTC
CDR3: CASSADRGSQYF
D: TRBD1
J: TRBJ2-4
V: TRBV9
size: many